The 5 T cell receptor beta chains presented below share a single source sample, sequenced in a study of CD8+ T cells in alopecia areata. Sequencing relied on a cDNA template that was reverse transcribed from extracted RNA. Clones were read by immunoSEQ multiplex PCR, and TCRdb kept only the in-frame ones, dropping some. The sample includes some 120,000 clones, roughly three fifths of them seen just once. The material was CD4+ T cells sorted from blood, obtained at week 0. The receptor set was obtained from a human donor with alopecia areata.

The chain links TRBV19 to TRBJ1-5; tentative D call: TRBD1 (6 bases). This CDR3 is built from 15 residues. Germline-derived CDR1 and CDR2 are LNHDA and SQIVND (reference sequence). V was shortened by 5 bases and J by 6 bases, with 17 bases between the two germline ends. The CDR3 DNA sequence: TGTGCCAGTAGTCCACCGGGGGGCGTAGTTCAGCCCCAGCATTTT. This translates into CASSPPGGVVQPQHF.

J is TRBJ2-1 and V is TRBV6-6; unclear D gene. Germline loops: CDR1 MNHNY, CDR2 SVGAGI (reference sequence). Trimming pared 5 bases from V and 12 bases from J, leaving 11 bases between. The CDR3 length is 11 residues. CDR3 sequence (DNA): TGTGCCAGCAGTATGTTAGGGCTGCAGTTCTTC. Protein product: CASSMLGLQFF.

V and J are TRBV7-9 and TRBJ1-1; D remains unclear. The germline gives CDR1 SEHNR, CDR2 FQNEAQ (reference sequence). V lost 2 bases and J lost 4, with 14 bases in between. CDR3 size: 15 residues. Here the CDR3 reads CASSLWATESTEAFF. The CDR3 bases are TGTGCCAGCAGCTTATGGGCTACTGAGAGCACTGAAGCTTTCTTT.

The CDR3 bases are TGTGCCAGCAGGGTACTAGCGCTAAGCTCCTACAATGAGCAGTTCTTC. Translating gives CASRVLALSSYNEQFF. This chain uses TRBV27 with TRBJ2-1; TRBD2 agrees at 7 bases. CDR3 length: 16 residues. Germline V gives CDR1 MNHEY, CDR2 SMNVEV (reference sequence). With V trimmed by 6 bases and J by 0 bases, 8 bases remained unmatched.

This clone came up a few times. J is TRBJ2-5 and V is TRBV5-1, with TRBD1 identical over 8 bases. The CDR3 spans 18 residues. Trimming took 0 bases from V and 5 from J; bases not matched to a gene: 15. Germline V CDR1 and CDR2: SGHRS, YFSETQ. As DNA, the CDR3 is TGCGCCAGCAGCTTGGGGCCTCTGGCAGGGGGCGCGGAGGAGACCCAGTACTTC. As protein: CASSLGPLAGGAEETQYF.